These 8 T cell receptor beta chains share one sample of origin, sequenced in a study of technical replicates of blood from a few donors. Profiling relied on immunoSEQ multiplex PCR, and the TCRdb table lists in-frame clones only, not all of them. The table has fewer than 100,000 clones, nearly 98% seen once. The sequenced sample consisted of T cells isolated from PBMCs. These TCRs come from a human donor in good health.

The V gene is TRBV6-6, the J gene TRBJ2-7; the D is unclear. Trimming removed 2 bases at V and 5 bases at J, with 7 bases between. The CDR3 is made up of 12 amino acids. From germline, CDR1 is MNHNY and CDR2 SVGAGI (reference sequence). CDR3 DNA sequence: TGTGCCAGCAGTTACCGGTCGGACGAGCAGTACTTC. This gives the protein CASSYRSDEQYF.

The chain carries TRBV7-9 and TRBJ1-1; 8 bases match TRBD1. This CDR3 has 15 residues. V lost 6 bases and J lost 8; bases outside the gene matches: 14. Per the germline V gene, CDR1 is SEHNR and CDR2 is FQNEAQ (reference sequence). The CDR3 DNA follows: TGTGCCAGCAGACTCAGCCGGGACAGGAATGTAGAAGCTTTCTTT. This codes for CASRLSRDRNVEAFF.

V is TRBV4-3 and J is TRBJ2-1; 8 nucleotides agree with TRBD1. The CDR3 consists of 13 residues. The V gene's germline CDR1 is LGHNA and CDR2 YSLEER. Trimming took 1 base from V and 9 from J; bases not matched to a gene: 2. The CDR3 DNA is TGCGCCAGCAGCCAAGCTACAGGGGGTGAGCAGTTCTTC. Its protein product is CASSQATGGEQFF.

V is TRBV7-8 and J is TRBJ1-2, with 11 bases fitting TRBD1. V lost 1 base, J lost 8 bases, and 3 bases stayed unmatched. Germline V lookup: CDR1 SGHVS, CDR2 FQNEAQ. CDR3 length: 14 amino acids. This CDR3 is CASSLGTGGDGYTF. Written as DNA, the CDR3 is TGTGCCAGCAGCTTAGGGACAGGGGGCGACGGCTACACCTTC.

The chain couples TRBV27 to TRBJ1-1, with D tentatively TRBD1 (5 bases). Looked up from germline, CDR1 is MNHEY and CDR2 is SMNVEV (reference sequence). Trimming shortened V by 9 bases and J by 5 bases, and 10 bases separated the two germline ends. This CDR3 spans 11 amino acids. This chain's CDR3 is CASNRGTEAFF. CDR3 DNA sequence: TGTGCCAGTAATAGGGGTACTGAAGCTTTCTTT.

The rearrangement uses TRBV2 and TRBJ1-5; D is perhaps TRBD1 (5 bases). The CDR3 loop spans 16 amino acids. The V gene's germline CDR1 is SNHLY and CDR2 FYNNEI. Trimming left V 7 bases short and J 5 bases short, with 21 bases between. Here the CDR3 DNA reads TGTGCCAGCACCCTGGACATCCTTTATTCGGATCAGCCCCAGCATTTT. Protein: CASTLDILYSDQPQHF.

V is TRBV6-5 and J is TRBJ1-1; weak D call: TRBD1 (6 bases). The CDR3 runs 14 residues. CDR1 is MNHEY, CDR2 SVGAGI, per germline. V was pared by 2 bases and J by 2 bases, with 9 bases between. CDR3 sequence (DNA): TGTGCCAGCAGTTACACCAGGGGTAACACTGAAGCTTTCTTT. It yields the protein CASSYTRGNTEAFF.

The rearrangement links TRBV27 to TRBJ1-2; 8 bases agree with TRBD1. The CDR3 consists of 15 residues. Per the germline V gene, CDR1 is MNHEY and CDR2 is SMNVEV (reference sequence). Unmatched junction bases numbered 4, after V lost 0 bases and J lost 4 bases. The DNA of the CDR3 is TGTGCCAGCAGTTTATCTCCAGGGGGCATCTATGGCTACACCTTC. The encoded protein is CASSLSPGGIYGYTF.